These T cell receptor beta chains were read from a single sample in a study of OX40 agonist ivuxolimab in advanced cancers. TCRdb keeps only in-frame clones here, not all; method: immunoSEQ multiplex PCR. The table shows 55,000 to 85,000 clones, with roughly 89% occurring only once. This material consisted of CD4+ or CD8+ T cells sorted from blood, taken in a trial of the OX40 agonist ivuxolimab. The receptor source for this set is an adult with an advanced solid tumor such as melanoma, head and neck, liver or kidney cancer. Each CDR3 is given with its conserved first and last residue. D genes are given only for firm matches. Not every row has a clone size; where given, it reads once, few, many or a size class.

clone size: -; D gene: TRBD2; J gene: TRBJ2-5; V gene: TRBV5-1; CDR3 protein: CASSWTSGGQETQYF; CDR3 DNA: TGCGCCAGCAGTTGGACTAGCGGGGGTCAAGAGACCCAGTACTTC
clone size: few; D gene: -; J gene: TRBJ2-5; V gene: TRBV5-8; CDR3 protein: CASSSLLKSGSQYF; CDR3 DNA: TGTGCCAGCAGCTCCCTCCTGAAGTCCGGTTCCCAGTACTTC
clone size: -; D gene: TRBD2; J gene: TRBJ2-7; V gene: TRBV6-6; CDR3 protein: CATQPGLDSYEQYF; CDR3 DNA: TGTGCCACCCAACCGGGACTAGACTCCTACGAGCAGTACTTC
clone size: few; D gene: TRBD1; J gene: TRBJ1-6; V gene: TRBV19; CDR3 protein: CASSMGQGNSPLHF; CDR3 DNA: TGTGCCAGTAGTATGGGACAGGGAAATTCACCCCTCCACTTT
clone size: -; D gene: -; J gene: TRBJ2-7; V gene: TRBV6-5; CDR3 protein: CASSYRGTTYEQYF; CDR3 DNA: TGTGCCAGCAGTTACCGGGGTACCACCTACGAGCAGTACTTC
clone size: once; D gene: TRBD2; J gene: TRBJ2-3; V gene: TRBV11-2; CDR3 protein: CASSRGLAGGIGTDTQYF; CDR3 DNA: TGTGCCAGCAGCCGGGGACTAGCGGGGGGGATCGGCACAGATACGCAGTATTTT
clone size: -; D gene: -; J gene: TRBJ1-2; V gene: TRBV7-2; CDR3 protein: CASSLGVGRYGYTF; CDR3 DNA: TGTGCCAGCAGCTTAGGTGTCGGACGCTATGGCTACACCTTC
clone size: -; D gene: -; J gene: TRBJ1-2; V gene: TRBV28; CDR3 protein: CASARTPQQGQSYYGYTF; CDR3 DNA: TGTGCCAGCGCAAGGACACCCCAGCAAGGACAGTCTTACTATGGCTACACCTTC
clone size: -; D gene: -; J gene: TRBJ2-3; V gene: TRBV18; CDR3 protein: CASSPPVTGTDTQYF; CDR3 DNA: TGTGCCAGCTCACCACCGGTAACGGGCACAGATACGCAGTATTTT
clone size: -; D gene: -; J gene: TRBJ2-3; V gene: TRBV4-2; CDR3 protein: CASSPSGEDTQYF; CDR3 DNA: TGTGCCAGCAGCCCCTCCGGTGAAGATACGCAGTATTTT
clone size: few; D gene: TRBD1; J gene: TRBJ1-2; V gene: TRBV9; CDR3 protein: CASSSQGHNYGYTF; CDR3 DNA: TGTGCCAGCAGCTCACAGGGGCACAACTATGGCTACACCTTC
clone size: -; D gene: TRBD2; J gene: TRBJ2-5; V gene: TRBV7-8; CDR3 protein: CASSLLLPSGGLETQYF; CDR3 DNA: TGTGCCAGCAGCCTACTTTTGCCTAGCGGGGGGTTAGAGACCCAGTACTTC
clone size: -; D gene: -; J gene: TRBJ2-1; V gene: TRBV5-1; CDR3 protein: CASRKEGGNEQFF; CDR3 DNA: TGCGCCAGCCGGAAGGAGGGGGGTAATGAGCAGTTCTTC
clone size: -; D gene: -; J gene: TRBJ2-3; V gene: TRBV5-4; CDR3 protein: CASSLGGGGSTDTQYF; CDR3 DNA: TGTGCCAGCAGCTTGGGAGGGGGGGGAAGCACAGATACGCAGTATTTT
clone size: -; D gene: -; J gene: TRBJ1-3; V gene: TRBV2; CDR3 protein: CASSDRGLYPGNTIYF; CDR3 DNA: TGTGCCAGCAGTGACAGGGGACTGTATCCTGGAAACACCATATATTTT